This T cell receptor (beta chain) was retrieved from a study of tumor-infiltrating lymphocytes in localized non-small cell lung cancer. Profiling relied on immunoSEQ multiplex PCR, and the TCRdb table lists in-frame clones only, not all of them. The profile covers 25,000 to 30,000 clones, with approximately 85% appearing a single time and about 2.1% taken by the ten largest. This clone was seen a single time. V was trimmed by 1 base and J by 2 bases, leaving 12 bases between them. Germline CDR1 SGHTA, CDR2 FQGNSA. The CDR3 is 15 amino acids. The chain is built from TRBV7-2 and TRBJ2-7; the D call may be TRBD1 or TRBD2 (5 bases each). Specimen: lung tumor tissue. The receptor was isolated from a human donor with non-small cell lung cancer. The CDR3 is CASSLVGQGPYEQYF. CDR3 in DNA: TGTGCCAGCAGCTTAGTCGGGCAGGGACCCTACGAGCAGTACTTC.